Presented here are 22 T cell receptor beta chains from one specimen sequenced in a study of blood T cell repertoires in COVID-19. Clones were read by immunoSEQ multiplex PCR, and TCRdb kept only the in-frame ones, dropping some. The repertoire holds about 270,000 clones, with 85% to 90% as singletons. Material: PBMCs or T cells enriched from blood (not recorded which). The receptor source for this set is a woman aged 30 to 39 with acute COVID-19.

The chain uses TRBV18 and TRBJ1-5; 8 nucleotides agree with TRBD1. Unmatched junction bases numbered 7, after V lost 2 bases and J lost 4 bases. The germline V gene encodes CDR1 KGHSH and CDR2 LQKENI. This CDR3 region has 16 residues. For the CDR3, the DNA is TGTGCCAGCTCACCAGCAACAGGGGGAGAGAATCAGCCCCAGCATTTT. Its translation: CASSPATGGENQPQHF. Drawing the rest from reference TRBV18 and TRBJ1-5, the complete variable domain is NAGVMQNPRHLVRRRGQEARLRCSPMKGHSHVYWYRQLPEEGLKFMVYLQKENIIDESGMPKERFSAEFPKEGPSILRIQQVVRGDSAAYFCASSPATGGENQPQHFGDGTRLSIL.

The chain employs TRBV28 and TRBJ2-3, with D perhaps TRBD2 (6 bases). The CDR3 sequence is 13 residues long. The V and J ends lost 7 bases and 4 bases respectively, with 12 bases between them. In germline, CDR1 is MDHEN, CDR2 SYDVKM. Here the CDR3 DNA reads TGTGCCAGCACCGGGAGTAACCCAGATACGCAGTATTTT. It is translated as CASTGSNPDTQYF.

V gene TRBV25-1 combines with J gene TRBJ2-7, with D tentatively TRBD2 (6 bases). This CDR3 has 11 residues. Between the trimmed V and J ends, which lost 4 bases and 6 bases, there was a span of 7 bases. CDR1 and CDR2 from the germline V gene are MGHDK and SYGVNS. CDR3 in DNA: TGTGCCAGCAGTGGGGGAGGCGAGCAGTACTTC. It is translated as CASSGGGEQYF.

The V gene is TRBV7-9, the J gene TRBJ2-1, with 9 nucleotides matching TRBD2. Germline CDR1 and CDR2: SEHNR and FQNEAQ (reference sequence). Unmatched junction bases numbered 14, after V lost 6 bases and J lost 8 bases. CDR3 length equals 16 residues. This chain's CDR3 is CASSPFGAGGPDEQFF. As DNA, the CDR3 is TGTGCCAGCAGTCCCTTTGGGGCGGGAGGGCCCGATGAGCAGTTCTTC.

Only one count was recorded for this clone. The rearrangement joins TRBV5-1 to TRBJ2-5; D may be TRBD1 (6 bases). Germline V lookup: CDR1 SGHRS, CDR2 YFSETQ. The CDR3 length is 16 residues. Trimming removed 3 bases from V and 2 bases from J, with 17 bases in between. CDR3 sequence: CASSSGWDKYQETQYF. The CDR3 DNA reads as TGCGCCAGCAGCTCGGGGTGGGACAAGTATCAAGAGACCCAGTACTTC. The whole variable domain, filled in from reference TRBV5-1 and TRBJ2-5, reads KAGVTQTPRYLIKTRGQQVTLSCSPISGHRSVSWYQQTPGQGLQFLFEYFSETQRNKGNFPGRFSGRQFSNSRSEMNVSTLELGDSALYLCASSSGWDKYQETQYFGPGTRLLVL.

The genes are TRBV7-8 and TRBJ2-7, with 8 bases identical to TRBD1. Trimming removed 5 bases from V and 1 base from J; junction bases left unmatched: 16. Per germline, CDR1 SGHVS and CDR2 FQNEAQ. The CDR3 loop spans 18 amino acids. The CDR3 sequence is CASSRAPGQGQSSYEQYF. Written as DNA, the CDR3 is TGTGCCAGCAGCCGAGCCCCCGGACAGGGCCAATCTTCCTACGAGCAGTACTTC.

The CDR3 DNA sequence: TGTGCCAGCAGTGGAACAGAATACAGGGTCCGTAGCAATCAGCCCCAGCATTTT. It is translated as CASSGTEYRVRSNQPQHF. The genes are TRBV6-1 and TRBJ1-5; the D gene is possibly TRBD1 (6 bases). Per the germline V gene, CDR1 is MNHNS and CDR2 is SASEGT. V lost 4 bases and J lost 0, with 19 bases in between. This CDR3 spans 18 amino acids.

The genes are TRBV28 and TRBJ1-1; no reliable D call. The CDR3 runs to 16 residues. V was cut by 1 base and J by 1 base, with 13 bases left in between. Germline lookup yields CDR1 MDHEN and CDR2 SYDVKM. The CDR3 sequence is CASSLLGAGENTEAFF. Written as DNA, the CDR3 is TGTGCCAGCAGTTTATTAGGTGCCGGGGAGAACACTGAAGCTTTCTTT.

DNA of the CDR3: TGTGCCAGCAGCCGACCGAGACTAGCGGCCTCCTACGAGCAGTACTTC. This codes for CASSRPRLAASYEQYF. This chain links TRBV6-2 or TRBV6-3 with TRBJ2-7, with 9 bases that match TRBD2. V lost 6 bases and J lost 0; bases outside the gene matches: 9. Germline V gene sequence: CDR1 MNHEY, CDR2 SVGEGT. The CDR3 runs 16 residues.

The rearrangement joins TRBV19 to TRBJ2-7, with TRBD2 matching over 8 bases. The germline V gene encodes CDR1 LNHDA and CDR2 SQIVND (reference sequence). Unmatched junction bases numbered 14, after V lost 6 bases and J lost 4 bases. The CDR3 covers 16 residues. The CDR3 loop is CASSLTGGVAGYEQYF. The CDR3 nucleotides read TGTGCCAGTAGCCTGACGGGAGGGGTCGCCGGGTACGAGCAGTACTTC. Together with reference TRBV19 and TRBJ2-7, the CDR3 gives the full variable domain: DGGITQSPKYLFRKEGQNVTLSCEQNLNHDAMYWYRQDPGQGLRLIYYSQIVNDFQKGDIAEGYSVSREKKESFPLTVTSAQKNPTAFYLCASSLTGGVAGYEQYFGPGTRLTVT.

The CDR3 region is CASSLEDPGAWGGYTF. The DNA for the CDR3 is TGTGCCAGCAGCTTAGAAGACCCAGGGGCTTGGGGTGGCTACACCTTC. The chain carries TRBV7-9 and TRBJ1-2; D may be TRBD1 (6 bases). The CDR3 contains 16 residues. Trimming left V 1 base short and J 7 bases short, with 19 bases between. CDR1 is SEHNR, CDR2 FQNEAQ, per germline (reference sequence). Supplemented by reference TRBV7-9 and TRBJ1-2, the full variable domain reads DTGVSQNPRHKITKRGQNVTFRCDPISEHNRLYWYRQTLGQGPEFLTYFQNEAQLEKSRLLSDRFSAERPKGSFSTLEIQRTEQGDSAMYLCASSLEDPGAWGGYTFGSGTRLTVV.

This chain uses TRBV28 with TRBJ2-1; no reliable D call. This CDR3 contains 13 residues. V lost 6 bases to trimming and J lost 2 bases, with 8 bases between them. Germline CDR1 reads MDHEN; CDR2 reads SYDVKM. The DNA for the CDR3 is TGTGCCAGCAGGGTGTCGGCCTACAATGAGCAGTTCTTC. This encodes CASRVSAYNEQFF.

CDR3 protein: CASSESTEHNEQFF. CDR3 DNA: TGCGCCAGCAGTGAGTCGACAGAACACAATGAGCAGTTCTTC. V usage is TRBV10-1 and J usage is TRBJ2-1, with D perhaps TRBD1 (5 bases). Germline CDR1 reads WNHNN; CDR2 reads SYGVQD (reference sequence). Deletions cut 0 bases from V and 5 bases from J, with 8 bases between. The CDR3 loop spans 14 amino acids.

This chain connects TRBV12-5 to TRBJ2-7; 8 bases align to TRBD1. Looked up from germline, CDR1 is LGHNT and CDR2 is FRNRAP. V lost 4 bases to trimming and J lost 4 bases; unmatched junction nucleotides: 6. CDR3 length: 14 amino acids. The CDR3 loop is CASGWWTGHYEQYF. The CDR3 region has the DNA TGTGCTAGTGGTTGGTGGACAGGGCATTACGAGCAGTACTTC.

This clone was observed a single time. This sequence joins TRBV5-6 and TRBJ2-1; D unresolved. From germline, CDR1 is SGHDT and CDR2 YYEEEE. The CDR3 sequence is 11 residues long. The V end was cut by 3 bases, the J end by 7 bases, with 5 bases between. The CDR3 reads CASSWANEQFF. CDR3 coding DNA: TGTGCCAGCAGCTGGGCTAATGAGCAGTTCTTC.

This CDR3 reads CASSLGTSGISGYEQYF. CDR3 nucleotides: TGCGCCAGCAGCTTGGGGACTAGCGGGATCTCCGGGTACGAGCAGTACTTC. The chain has TRBV5-1 and TRBJ2-7, with 12 bases aligning to TRBD2. The germline gives CDR1 SGHRS, CDR2 YFSETQ. Unmatched junction bases numbered 8, after V lost 0 bases and J lost 4 bases. The CDR3 loop spans 17 amino acids.

The rearrangement uses TRBV10-3 and TRBJ1-5; D perhaps matches TRBD1 (5 bases). Germline lookup yields CDR1 ENHRY and CDR2 SYGVKD. There are 15 residues in the CDR3. Trimming left V 1 base short and J 2 bases short, with 9 bases between. The CDR3 DNA sequence: TGTGCCATCAGTGAGTGGGGGGTAGGCAATCAGCCCCAGCATTTT. Translating it yields CAISEWGVGNQPQHF.

The rearrangement links TRBV5-3 to TRBJ2-1, with D unresolved. TRBV5-3 is an ORF; its function is uncertain. Trimming pared 4 bases from V and 5 bases from J, leaving 4 bases between. This CDR3 comprises 11 residues. The CDR3 region has the DNA TGTGCCAGAAGCCTAGACAATGAGCAGTTCTTC. Protein: CARSLDNEQFF.

The genes are TRBV28 and TRBJ2-2, with 8 bases identical to TRBD1. This CDR3 has 14 amino acids. With 7 bases clipped from V and 3 bases from J, the junction kept 4 bases outside the gene matches. Germline V gene lookup returns CDR1 MDHEN and CDR2 SYDVKM. The CDR3 sequence: CASKSQGDTGELFF. The DNA for the CDR3 is TGTGCCAGCAAATCACAGGGGGACACCGGGGAGCTGTTTTTT. Complete variable domain (other parts from reference TRBV28 and TRBJ2-2): DVKVTQSSRYLVKRTGEKVFLECVQDMDHENMFWYRQDPGLGLRLIYFSYDVKMKEKGDIPEGYSVSREKKERFSLILESASTNQTSMYLCASKSQGDTGELFFGEGSRLTVL.

In its sample, this clone was seen once. The chain is built from TRBV7-9 and TRBJ2-1; D unclear. V lost 2 bases and J lost 0, with 17 bases in between. Germline assignment: CDR1 SEHNR and CDR2 FQNEAQ (reference sequence). The CDR3 runs 18 residues. CDR3 DNA: TGTGCCAGCAGCTTACCCGCCCAGGCCAGCCGCTCCTACAATGAGCAGTTCTTC. It translates to CASSLPAQASRSYNEQFF.

The chain recombines TRBV5-4 with TRBJ2-7, with 8 bases matching TRBD1. CDR1 SGHNT and CDR2 YYREEE come from the germline V gene (reference sequence). CDR3 length: 15 amino acids. With 7 bases clipped from V and 3 bases from J, the junction kept 12 bases outside the gene matches. CDR3 sequence (DNA): TGTGCCAGCGGGCCCTTTACAGGGGGGTTCTACGAGCAGTACTTC. It translates to CASGPFTGGFYEQYF.

This clone turned up a few times. The chain recombines TRBV24-1 with TRBJ1-5; 11 bases are shared with TRBD1. The CDR3 totals 16 residues. CDR1 and CDR2 from the germline V gene are KGHDR and SFDVKD. Trimming cost V 4 bases and J 11 bases; bases outside gene matches: 12. As DNA, the CDR3 is TGTGCCACCAGTGACACCGGGACAGGGGGGGGGAGGTCCCAGCATTTT. Translating it yields CATSDTGTGGGRSQHF.